A selection of T cell receptor beta chains follows, all from one sample in a study of control samples from healthy donors and cancer patients. Clones were read by immunoSEQ multiplex PCR, and TCRdb kept only the in-frame ones, dropping some. The table lists more than 85,000 clones, 75% to 95% of them singletons, with 4.4% in the top ten. The material sequenced was blood. The receptors were gathered from a human donor in good health. The donor label of this sample is uncertain. Both conserved end residues are part of each CDR3. Each record gives: clone size, J gene, V gene, D gene, CDR3 DNA, CDR3 protein. D genes are given only for firm matches. Size tells how often a clone was seen (once, few, many) or the class of an expanded clone, and some rows leave it out.

.,TRBJ1-5,TRBV6-5,.,TGTGCCAGCAGTTGGCAGCTGACCCAGCCCCAGCATTTT,CASSWQLTQPQHF
.,TRBJ1-3,TRBV5-1,.,TGCGCCAGCGCGGGGGATGGAAACACCATATATTTT,CASAGDGNTIYF
.,TRBJ2-2,TRBV3-1/TRBV3-2,.,TGTGCCAGCAGCCAAGAAACCCCCACCGCCGGGACTGCGAACACCGGGGAGCTGTTTTTT,CASSQETPTAGTANTGELFF
.,TRBJ1-2,TRBV5-1,.,TGCGCCACCCGGACAGAGCCCTCAAATGGCTACACCTTC,CATRTEPSNGYTF
.,TRBJ1-2,TRBV30,TRBD1,TGTGCCTGGAGTAGTACAGGGGAAGGCTATGGCTACACCTTC,CAWSSTGEGYGYTF
once,TRBJ2-7,TRBV6-5,.,TGTGCCAGCAATCTCAGGGCAGGGAGCTCCTACGAGCAGTACTTC,CASNLRAGSSYEQYF
.,TRBJ1-4,TRBV21-1,.,TGTGCCAGCAGCTCAGGGGTGGGGGAAAAACTGTTTTTT,CASSSGVGEKLFF
.,TRBJ2-5,TRBV7-8,.,TGTGCCAGCAGCTTATCGGGCAGGGTGGTGACCCAGTACTTC,CASSLSGRVVTQYF
.,TRBJ2-6,TRBV28,.,TGTGCCAGCAGGGCAGGGGGGCAGGCTGGGGCCAACGTCCTGACTTTC,CASRAGGQAGANVLTF
once,TRBJ2-1,TRBV9,.,TGTGCCAGCAGCGTAGTCCCCTACGATGAGCAGTTCTTC,CASSVVPYDEQFF
.,TRBJ2-1,TRBV24-1,.,TGTGCCACCAGTGATGTTCGCCAAAAGAATGAGCAGTTCTTC,CATSDVRQKNEQFF
.,TRBJ1-1,TRBV6-5,.,TGTGCCAGCAGCTCGTGGGGGCAGAACACTGAAGCTTTCTTT,CASSSWGQNTEAFF
.,TRBJ2-7,TRBV5-1,.,TGCGCCAGCACCTCCGGGCCCTATCCCTACGAGCAGTACTTC,CASTSGPYPYEQYF
.,TRBJ1-6,TRBV30,.,TGTGCCTGGAGGCAACTCGGGACAAGAAATTCACCCCTCCACTTT,CAWRQLGTRNSPLHF
.,TRBJ1-6,TRBV9,.,TGTGCCAGCAGCGTAGACCAGGGGAATTCACCCCTCCACTTT,CASSVDQGNSPLHF
.,TRBJ2-3,TRBV4-3,TRBD1,TGCGCCAGCAGCCAAGATATTCCGGGGACAGGGGGGCCAGATACGCAGTATTTT,CASSQDIPGTGGPDTQYF
.,TRBJ2-7,TRBV5-1,.,TGCGCCAGCAGCCCGAGCTACGGGACAATGTTTTACGAGCAGTACTTC,CASSPSYGTMFYEQYF
.,TRBJ1-2,TRBV5-1,.,TGCGCCAGCAGCCGCAGTACATATGGCTACACCTTC,CASSRSTYGYTF
.,TRBJ2-7,TRBV6-5,.,TGTGCCAGCAGTAGGACCTGGGGGGAGCAGTACTTC,CASSRTWGEQYF
.,TRBJ1-2,TRBV19,.,TGTGCCAGTAGTAAACCAACCGGGACGGCAAACTATGGCTACACCTTC,CASSKPTGTANYGYTF
.,TRBJ1-2,TRBV3-1/TRBV3-2,.,TGTGCCAGCAGTCTTCCGGGACGGAACTATGGCTACACCTTC,CASSLPGRNYGYTF
.,TRBJ1-2,TRBV3-1/TRBV3-2,.,TGTGCCAGCAGCCAAGGGCCCTATGGCTACACCTTC,CASSQGPYGYTF
.,TRBJ2-1,TRBV11-2,.,TGTGCCAGCAGCTTAAGTACCCGTGAGCAGTTCTTC,CASSLSTREQFF
.,TRBJ1-3,TRBV7-9,.,TGTGCCAGCAGCTGGGACGGTCCCTCTGGAAACACCATATATTTT,CASSWDGPSGNTIYF
.,TRBJ1-6,TRBV28,.,TGTGCCAGCGGGAGCTCCTATAATTCACCCCTCCACTTT,CASGSSYNSPLHF
few,TRBJ1-1,TRBV7-9,.,TGTGCCAGCAGTCAAACCACGGACACTGAAGCTTTCTTT,CASSQTTDTEAFF
.,TRBJ2-1,TRBV7-9,.,TGTGCCAGCAGCTTCTGGGTCGGGGAGCAGTTCTTC,CASSFWVGEQFF
few,TRBJ1-5,TRBV2,.,TGTGCCAGCAGCGGGGACACGGGCAATCAGCCCCAGCATTTT,CASSGDTGNQPQHF
once,TRBJ1-5,TRBV6-5,TRBD1,TGTGCCAGCAGTTACACAGGGGCGCGCAATCAGCCCCAGCATTTT,CASSYTGARNQPQHF
.,TRBJ2-5,TRBV25-1,.,TGTGCCAGCAGTGAATTCGCGGGGAGTGACCAGTACTTC,CASSEFAGSDQYF
.,TRBJ2-3,TRBV3-1/TRBV3-2,.,TGTGCCAGCAGCACACTAGCAGGTACGCAGTATTTT,CASSTLAGTQYF
.,TRBJ2-3,TRBV12-5,.,TGTGCTAGTGGTTTGGTACTTTCCGAGGGAGATACGCAGTATTTT,CASGLVLSEGDTQYF
.,TRBJ2-3,TRBV4-2,TRBD1,TGTGCCAGCAGCCAAGGCGACCGGGACAGTACGCAGTATTTT,CASSQGDRDSTQYF
few,TRBJ1-1,TRBV7-9,.,TGTGCCAGCAGCTTAGGAATTGGACAGTCTAACACTGAAGCTTTCTTT,CASSLGIGQSNTEAFF
.,TRBJ1-1,TRBV29-1,TRBD1,TGCAGCGTTGTGGGACAGGGTTCTGAAAGGAGGGACACTGAAGCTTTCTTT,CSVVGQGSERRDTEAFF
.,TRBJ2-1,TRBV2,.,TGTGCCAGTTCCAAGGCCCCCATCGAGCAGTTCTTC,CASSKAPIEQFF